The 23 T cell receptor beta chains below were found in one sample sequenced in a study of cytomegalovirus exposure and HLA in healthy donors (dated 2017 in TCRdb). The library was made by the immunoSEQ multiplex PCR assay. The multiplex PCR relied on a mix of 60 forward primers for TCR Vbeta segments and 13 reverse primers for TCR Jbeta segments. In its TCRdb copy, this immuneACCESS table keeps in-frame sequences only and misses some clones. Where compared with another copy, unresolved V genes explain less than half of these, and the others have no known cause. Here the sample has about 180,000 clones; 80% occur a single time. The top ten clones comprise more than 5.5% of the sample. The sequencing input was PBMCs. The source of these receptors is a man aged 30 to 45 in good health and CMV-seropositive.

The V call is TRBV11-2, the J call TRBJ1-2; TRBD1 aligns across 8 bases. Trimming at V came to 7 bases and at J to 2 bases, leaving 3 bases not matched to a gene. Germline CDR1 SGHAT, CDR2 FQNNGV. The CDR3 has 13 amino acids. CDR3 residues: CASNTGGNYGYTF. The DNA for the CDR3 is TGTGCCAGCAACACAGGGGGAAACTATGGCTACACCTTC. The full variable domain, in which reference TRBV11-2 and TRBJ1-2 provide the parts outside the CDR3, is EAGVAQSPRYKIIEKRQSVAFWCNPISGHATLYWYQQILGQGPKLLIQFQNNGVVDDSQLPKDRFSAERLKGVDSTLKIQPAKLEDSAVYLCASNTGGNYGYTFGSGTRLTVV.

V is TRBV9 and J is TRBJ2-1; 8 nucleotides agree with TRBD2. The germline gives CDR1 SGDLS, CDR2 YYNGEE. V trimming: 2 bases; J trimming: 2 bases; junction bases outside the gene matches: 3. CDR3 length: 15 amino acids. DNA for the CDR3: TGTGCCAGCAGCGTGAGCGGGAGTCCCTACAATGAGCAGTTCTTC. Translated: CASSVSGSPYNEQFF.

In nucleotides, the CDR3 is TGTGCCAGCAGCCAAGGGGCGGGACTAGCGTCGAACTACGAGCAGTACTTC. Its translation: CASSQGAGLASNYEQYF. The chain recombines TRBV14 with TRBJ2-7; 10 nucleotides align to TRBD2. V trimming: 1 base; J trimming: 3 bases; junction bases outside the gene matches: 9. Germline values: CDR1 SGHDN, CDR2 FVKESK. The CDR3 length is 17 residues.

The genes are TRBV7-2 and TRBJ2-3; 9 bases agree with TRBD2. Germline CDR1 reads SGHTA; CDR2 reads FQGNSA. Trimming cost V 5 bases and J 3 bases; bases outside gene matches: 3. The CDR3 runs 14 residues. The CDR3 reads CASSPGLATDTQYF. The DNA of the CDR3 is TGTGCCAGCAGCCCGGGACTAGCAACAGATACGCAGTATTTT.

This clone was recorded once. V gene TRBV6-1 combines with J gene TRBJ2-4, with D hard to call. V was trimmed by 4 bases and J by 6 bases, leaving 7 bases between them. The CDR3 length is 12 residues. Germline CDR1 and CDR2: MNHNS and SASEGT. CDR3 residues: CASSAPRNIQYF. CDR3 nucleotides: TGTGCCAGCAGTGCCCCCCGAAACATTCAGTACTTC.

The chain carries TRBV13 and TRBJ2-3, with 10 bases fitting TRBD2. The CDR3 totals 16 residues. Germline assignment: CDR1 PRHDT and CDR2 FYEKMQ (reference sequence). V shed 2 bases, J shed 4 bases, and the junction held 6 bases outside the gene matches. Here the CDR3 reads CASSLMGTSVSDTQYF. The CDR3 nucleotides read TGTGCCAGCAGCTTAATGGGGACTAGCGTTTCAGATACGCAGTATTTT.

The genes are TRBV19 and TRBJ1-3, with 9 bases lining up with TRBD1. CDR3 length: 14 amino acids. Germline loops: CDR1 LNHDA, CDR2 SQIVND (reference sequence). V shed 3 bases and J 3 bases; nucleotides not matched to a gene: 0. The CDR3 reads CASSMDRGGNTIYF. The DNA of the CDR3 is TGTGCCAGTAGTATGGACAGGGGTGGAAACACCATATATTTT.

This chain links TRBV7-9 with TRBJ2-7, with 9 positions matching TRBD2. Germline assignment: CDR1 SEHNR and CDR2 FQNEAQ (reference sequence). J gave up 9 bases and V 5 bases, and 11 bases lay outside the gene matches. CDR3 size: 14 residues. The CDR3 bases are TGTGCCAGCAGCGCGGGGGGACTAGCTTCGGTGCAGTACTTC. It codes for CASSAGGLASVQYF. The full variable domain, with the rest looked up from reference TRBV7-9 and TRBJ2-7, is DTGVSQNPRHKITKRGQNVTFRCDPISEHNRLYWYRQTLGQGPEFLTYFQNEAQLEKSRLLSDRFSAERPKGSFSTLEIQRTEQGDSAMYLCASSAGGLASVQYFGPGTRLTVT.

J is TRBJ2-7 and V is TRBV6-5; D may be TRBD2 (6 bases). Germline V gene sequence: CDR1 MNHEY, CDR2 SVGAGI. Trimming left V 6 bases short and J 2 bases short, with 11 bases between. This CDR3 has 13 residues. CDR3 amino acids: CASRPGGTYEQYF. For the CDR3, the DNA is TGTGCCAGCAGACCCGGGGGTACCTACGAGCAGTACTTC.

The chain joins TRBV5-1 to TRBJ2-5, with 11 positions matching TRBD1. There are 18 residues in the CDR3. V was pared by 0 bases and J by 5 bases, with 12 bases of the junction left unmatched. Per germline, CDR1 SGHRS and CDR2 YFSETQ. The CDR3 bases are TGCGCCAGCAGCTTGGGTGTTGGACAGGGGGCCCAAGTCGAGACCCAGTACTTC. Translation gives CASSLGVGQGAQVETQYF.

The sample holds a few counts of this clone. This chain joins TRBV18 and TRBJ1-5, with a possible D match to TRBD1 (6 bases). Looked up from germline, CDR1 is KGHSH and CDR2 is LQKENI. Trimming cost V 9 bases and J 4 bases, with 16 bases left between them. The length of the CDR3 is 14 residues. The CDR3 DNA sequence: TGTGCCAGTCCCTGGGGGCAGCCAAATCAGCCCCAGCATTTT. Its translation is CASPWGQPNQPQHF.

V is TRBV5-1 and J is TRBJ2-7; tentative D call: TRBD1 (7 bases). CDR3 length: 15 amino acids. The germline V gene has CDR1 SGHRS and CDR2 YFSETQ. Deletions cut 6 bases from V and 3 bases from J, with 19 bases between. The CDR3 protein is CASTLSGGQHYEQYF. Written as DNA, the CDR3 is TGCGCCAGCACCCTATCCGGGGGACAGCACTACGAGCAGTACTTC.

For the CDR3, the DNA is TGTGCCAGCAGTTTTGTAGGCGGGAGGGCAGTCGAGCAGTACTTC. It translates to CASSFVGGRAVEQYF. This chain connects TRBV28 to TRBJ2-7; 9 bases fit TRBD2. CDR3 size: 15 residues. CDR1 and CDR2 from the germline V gene are MDHEN and SYDVKM. Trimming removed 3 bases from V and 6 bases from J; junction bases left unmatched: 9. The full variable domain, its missing parts supplied by reference TRBV28 and TRBJ2-7, is DVKVTQSSRYLVKRTGEKVFLECVQDMDHENMFWYRQDPGLGLRLIYFSYDVKMKEKGDIPEGYSVSREKKERFSLILESASTNQTSMYLCASSFVGGRAVEQYFGPGTRLTVT.

CDR3 nucleotides: TGTGCCAGCAGTGACGGTGCCATGAACACTGAAGCTTTCTTT. This translates into CASSDGAMNTEAFF. The chain has TRBV6-1 and TRBJ1-1; D uncertain. Germline CDR1 is MNHNS and CDR2 is SASEGT. V was shortened by 3 bases and J by 0 bases, with 8 bases between the two germline ends. The CDR3 is 14 amino acids.

V usage is TRBV11-2 and J usage is TRBJ1-2, with a tentative D call TRBD1 (6 bases). CDR1 and CDR2 from the germline V gene are SGHAT and FQNNGV. The ends were cut back, 4 bases at V and 5 bases at J, with 14 bases in the middle. The CDR3 is 14 residues long. The CDR3 protein is CASSSRTDIYGYTF. CDR3 nucleotide sequence: TGTGCCAGCAGCTCCCGGACAGACATATATGGCTACACCTTC.

V gene TRBV28 combines with J gene TRBJ2-7, with 9 bases aligning to TRBD1. The V segment lost 1 base and the J segment 9 bases; nucleotides outside the gene matches: 13. This CDR3 spans 16 amino acids. Germline values: CDR1 MDHEN, CDR2 SYDVKM. This CDR3 is CASSLLTGQGPMRQYF. As DNA, the CDR3 is TGTGCCAGCAGTTTATTGACGGGACAGGGCCCTATGAGGCAGTACTTC. Using reference TRBV28 and TRBJ2-7 for the parts outside the CDR3, the full variable domain is DVKVTQSSRYLVKRTGEKVFLECVQDMDHENMFWYRQDPGLGLRLIYFSYDVKMKEKGDIPEGYSVSREKKERFSLILESASTNQTSMYLCASSLLTGQGPMRQYFGPGTRLTVT.

V and J are TRBV6-1 and TRBJ2-5; TRBD2 matches at 7 bases. The CDR3 runs to 15 residues. Germline trimming cut 7 bases from V and 5 bases from J; bases unmatched to any gene: 13. The germline V gene encodes CDR1 MNHNS and CDR2 SASEGT. The CDR3 nucleotides read TGTGCCAGCACCCAAGCCCCGGGGGGAGGGGAGACCCAGTACTTC. This encodes CASTQAPGGGETQYF.

This chain links TRBV29-1 with TRBJ2-5; 7 bases align to TRBD2. The germline gives CDR1 SQVTM, CDR2 ANQGSEA. This CDR3 has 14 amino acids. The ends lost 1 base at V and 0 bases at J; junction bases unmatched: 2. CDR3 bases: TGCAGCGTTGAAGTGGGGGGGTACCAAGAGACCCAGTACTTC. This sequence encodes CSVEVGGYQETQYF.

The V and J genes are TRBV7-6 and TRBJ2-3; the match to TRBD1 covers 9 bases. This CDR3 comprises 15 residues. The germline V gene encodes CDR1 SGHVS and CDR2 FNYEAQ. Trimming removed 1 base from V and 5 bases from J; junction bases left unmatched: 4. The CDR3 coding sequence is TGTGCCAGCAGCTTAGGACAGGGGGTCGGAGATACGCAGTATTTT. Protein sequence: CASSLGQGVGDTQYF.

Details on this clone: A read error may produce the germline difference seen at one junction end. Other DNA sequences in the same sample also yield this CDR3. The chain combines TRBV9 with TRBJ2-5; D possibly corresponds to TRBD2 (6 bases). Germline V gene lookup returns CDR1 SGDLS and CDR2 YYNGEE. The CDR3 sequence is 16 residues long. Here the CDR3 DNA reads TGTGCCAGCAGCGTAGCTGCCTACACGGGGGAAGAGACTCAGTACTTC. Its protein is CASSVAAYTGEETQYF. The full variable domain, in which reference TRBV9 and TRBJ2-5 provide the parts outside the CDR3, is DSGVTQTPKHLITATGQRVTLRCSPRSGDLSVYWYQQSLDQGLQFLIQYYNGEERAKGNILERFSAQQFPDLHSELNLSSLELGDSALYFCASSVAAYTGEETQYFGPGTRLLVL.

The gene calls are TRBV14 and TRBJ2-1, with TRBD1 matching over 9 bases. V dropped 4 bases and J dropped 2; count of bases not matched to a gene: 3. Germline CDR1 is SGHDN and CDR2 is FVKESK. CDR3 length: 15 amino acids. The CDR3 loop is CASSRRQGAYNEQFF. The CDR3 bases are TGTGCCAGCAGCCGAAGACAGGGGGCCTACAATGAGCAGTTCTTC.

The chain uses TRBV14 and TRBJ2-7, with D possibly TRBD1 on 5 matching bases. Germline CDR1 is SGHDN and CDR2 is FVKESK. V lost 0 bases to trimming and J lost 1 base, with 10 bases between them. The CDR3 extends over 15 amino acids. This chain's CDR3 is CASSQDHDRSYEQYF. For the CDR3, the DNA is TGTGCCAGCAGCCAAGACCACGACAGATCCTACGAGCAGTACTTC. The full variable domain, with the rest looked up from reference TRBV14 and TRBJ2-7, is EAGVTQFPSHSVIEKGQTVTLRCDPISGHDNLYWYRRVMGKEIKFLLHFVKESKQDESGMPNNRFLAERTGGTYSTLKVQPAELEDSGVYFCASSQDHDRSYEQYFGPGTRLTVT.

The V call is TRBV28, the J call TRBJ2-1, with 14 bases lining up with TRBD2. The CDR3 sequence is 16 residues long. V lost 4 bases, J lost 6 bases, and 5 bases stayed unmatched. CDR1 and CDR2 (germline): MDHEN, SYDVKM. The CDR3 sequence is CASSSLTSGRGNEQFF. DNA for the CDR3: TGTGCCAGCAGTTCCCTGACTAGCGGGAGGGGCAATGAGCAGTTCTTC.